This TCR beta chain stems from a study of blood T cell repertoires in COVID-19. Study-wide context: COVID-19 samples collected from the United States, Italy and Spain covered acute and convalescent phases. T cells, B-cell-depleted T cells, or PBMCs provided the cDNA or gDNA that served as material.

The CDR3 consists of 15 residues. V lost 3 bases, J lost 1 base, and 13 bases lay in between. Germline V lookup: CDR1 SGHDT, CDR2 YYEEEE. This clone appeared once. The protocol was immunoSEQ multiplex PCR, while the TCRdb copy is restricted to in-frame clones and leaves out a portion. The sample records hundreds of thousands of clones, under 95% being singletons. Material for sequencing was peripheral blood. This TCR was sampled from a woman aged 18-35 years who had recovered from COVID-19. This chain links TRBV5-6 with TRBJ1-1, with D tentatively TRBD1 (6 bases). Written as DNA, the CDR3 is TGTGCCAGCAGCTGGCCGGGACACCGGAACACTGAAGCTTTCTTT. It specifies CASSWPGHRNTEAFF. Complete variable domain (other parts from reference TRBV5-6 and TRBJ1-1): DAGVTQSPTHLIKTRGQQVTLRCSPKSGHDTVSWYQQALGQGPQFIFQYYEEEERQRGNFPDRFSGHQFPNYSSELNVNALLLGDSALYLCASSWPGHRNTEAFFGQGTRLTVV.